This T cell receptor beta chain is drawn from a study of tissue T cells after allogeneic stem cell transplantation. Study conclusions and caveats: Anatomically similar tissues had similar TCR repertoires within each patient. Some tissue clones might be persisting host cells; their alloreactivity or antigen specificity was not determined. Tissue-detected TCR repertoire was only partly captured by blood and spleen T cells.

For this clone: Its antigen is unidentified. Germline and genes: mouse.

Generated by immunoSEQ multiplex PCR, the TCRdb table keeps only in-frame clones and is missing some. The table has about 21,000 clones, almost 70% seen once; the top ten hold 0.41%. The source is a female BALB/c mouse in good health. The strain is characterized by the MHC haplotype H2-d. The sample comprised blood.

Partial CDR3 DNA: TGCACCTGCAGTGCCCGGGGGGGCGCCCCGGACACCCAGTAC. It is translated as CTCSARGGAPDTQY. The complete CDR3 reads CTCSARGGAPDTQYF. The chain carries TRBV1 and TRBJ2-5, with 8 bases that match TRBD2. The read ends 1 residue shy of where the CDR3 ends; the end is completed using the germline J gene. Germline V gene sequence: CDR1 NSQYPW, CDR2 LRSPGD (reference sequence). J lost 6 bases, V lost 3 bases, and 8 bases had no gene match. The CDR3 consists of 15 residues.